A selection of T cell receptor beta chains follows, all from one sample in a study of T cells and Merkel cell carcinoma outcomes. The table came from immunoSEQ multiplex PCR; TCRdb's copy has only in-frame clones and leaves some out. The sample yields around 3,200 clones, approximately 92% seen once. Material: tumor tissue from Merkel cell carcinoma. The origin of the receptors is a human donor with Merkel cell carcinoma. Each CDR3 is given with its conserved first and last residue. D genes are given only for firm matches. The size entry is marked missing in some rows and otherwise reads once, few, many or a size class.

J,length,V,size,D,DNA,CDR3
TRBJ1-6,16,TRBV28,NA,NA,TGTGCCAGCAGTTTGACCAGGACAAGGGCAAATTCACCCCTCCACTTT,CASSLTRTRANSPLHF
TRBJ1-5,13,TRBV21-1,once,NA,TGTGCCAGGCCTACGGGGGTCAATCAGCCCCAGCATTTT,CARPTGVNQPQHF
TRBJ2-2,16,TRBV29-1,NA,NA,TGCAGCGCCAGGGACATGCAGGCCGGGGACACCGGGGAGCTGTTTTTT,CSARDMQAGDTGELFF
TRBJ2-7,15,TRBV11-2,NA,NA,TGTGCCAGCAGCTTACGGGACAAGAGTGACTACGAGCAGTACTTC,CASSLRDKSDYEQYF
TRBJ1-1,14,TRBV6-1,NA,NA,TGTGCCAGCAGTAACACAGGCCTTAACACTGAAGCTTTCTTT,CASSNTGLNTEAFF
TRBJ1-2,14,TRBV28,NA,NA,TGTGCCAGCAGACCGGCCGGGGTTAACTATGGCTACACCTTC,CASRPAGVNYGYTF
TRBJ2-1,15,TRBV4-1,NA,TRBD1,TGCGCCAGCAGCCAACTCGACAGGGAAGGAGATGAGCAGTTCTTC,CASSQLDREGDEQFF
TRBJ2-4,15,TRBV6-6,NA,NA,TGTGCCAGCAGTTACGAACAGGTGGCTAAAAACATTCAGTACTTC,CASSYEQVAKNIQYF
TRBJ2-3,14,TRBV7-9,NA,NA,TGTGCCAGCGGGAATTTGGCATACACAGATACGCAATATTTT,CASGNLAYTDTQYF
TRBJ2-1,13,TRBV28,NA,NA,TGTGCCAGCAGTTTATCCCTGTCCGGGGGGCAGTTCTTC,CASSLSLSGGQFF
TRBJ1-5,17,TRBV19,NA,TRBD1,TGTGCCAGTAGCCCACCCAGGGGGGCATATAGCAATCAGCCCCAGCATTTT,CASSPPRGAYSNQPQHF
TRBJ2-5,15,TRBV5-1,NA,NA,TGCGCCAGCAGTCGGTACGGGGATGGTTTGGAGACCCAGTACTTC,CASSRYGDGLETQYF
TRBJ2-7,13,TRBV11-2,NA,NA,TGTGCCAGCAGCGCTAGTGCTCGAGCGGGACAGCACTTC,CASSASARAGQHF
TRBJ2-7,16,TRBV4-1,NA,TRBD2,TGCGCCAGCAGCCAAGATCTTGGTCTAGCGGGGTACGAGCAGTACTTC,CASSQDLGLAGYEQYF
TRBJ2-1,16,TRBV28,NA,TRBD2,TGTGCCAGCAGTTTAGCCGGACTAGCGGGCTACAATGAGCAGTTCTTC,CASSLAGLAGYNEQFF
TRBJ2-7,14,TRBV7-3,NA,TRBD1,TGTGCCAGCAGCCTGGGACAGGGGGTCCACGAGCAGTACTTC,CASSLGQGVHEQYF
TRBJ2-7,12,TRBV18,NA,NA,TGTGCCAGCTCACCCTCTGAGGGCGAGCAGTACTTC,CASSPSEGEQYF
TRBJ2-1,12,TRBV29-1,NA,TRBD1,TGCAGCGTCCGGGACAGGTACAATGAGCAGTTCTTC,CSVRDRYNEQFF
TRBJ2-1,15,TRBV27,NA,NA,TGTGCCAGCAGTTTCGTGGGGGGTTCCTACAATGAGCAGTTCTTC,CASSFVGGSYNEQFF
TRBJ2-2,18,TRBV25-1,NA,TRBD2,TGTGCCAGCAGCCAAGGACTAGCGGGATGGACGAACACCGGGGAGCTGTTTTTT,CASSQGLAGWTNTGELFF
TRBJ1-6,15,TRBV18,NA,NA,TGTGCCAGCTCACCTACCCGGGAGCAAAATTCACCCCTCCACTTT,CASSPTREQNSPLHF
TRBJ2-3,12,TRBV29-1,NA,TRBD2,TGCAGCGTCACTAGCGGGGGGGATACGCAGTATTTT,CSVTSGGDTQYF